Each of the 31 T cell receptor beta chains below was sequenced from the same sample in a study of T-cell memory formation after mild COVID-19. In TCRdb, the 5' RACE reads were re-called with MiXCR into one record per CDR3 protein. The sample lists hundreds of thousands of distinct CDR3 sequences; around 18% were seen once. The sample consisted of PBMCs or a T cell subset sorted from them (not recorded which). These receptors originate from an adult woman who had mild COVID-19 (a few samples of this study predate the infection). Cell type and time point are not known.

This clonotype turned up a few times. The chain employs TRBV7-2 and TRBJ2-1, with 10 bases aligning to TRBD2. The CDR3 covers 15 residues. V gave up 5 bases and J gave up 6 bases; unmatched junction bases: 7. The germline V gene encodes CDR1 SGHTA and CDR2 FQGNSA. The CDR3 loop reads CASSPSGRGGNEQFF. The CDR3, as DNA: TGTGCCAGCAGCCCTAGCGGGAGAGGAGGCAATGAGCAGTTCTTC.

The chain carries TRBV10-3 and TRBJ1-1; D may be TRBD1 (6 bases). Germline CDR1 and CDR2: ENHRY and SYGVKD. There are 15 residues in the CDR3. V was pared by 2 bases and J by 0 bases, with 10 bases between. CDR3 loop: CAISETGKMNTEAFF. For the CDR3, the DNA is TGTGCCATCAGTGAGACAGGGAAGATGAACACTGAAGCTTTCTTT.

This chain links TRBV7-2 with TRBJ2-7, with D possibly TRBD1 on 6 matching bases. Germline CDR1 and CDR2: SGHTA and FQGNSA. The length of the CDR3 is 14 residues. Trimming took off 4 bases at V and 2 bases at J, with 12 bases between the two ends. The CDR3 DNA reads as TGTGCCAGCAGCTGGACAGCCACTCCCTACGAGCAGTACTTC. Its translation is CASSWTATPYEQYF.

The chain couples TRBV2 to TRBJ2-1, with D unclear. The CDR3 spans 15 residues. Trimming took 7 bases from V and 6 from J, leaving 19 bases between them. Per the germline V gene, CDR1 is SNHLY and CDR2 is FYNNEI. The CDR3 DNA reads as TGTGCCAGCAACCCCTTTGGTCGGGTAACCAATGAGCAGTTCTTC. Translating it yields CASNPFGRVTNEQFF.

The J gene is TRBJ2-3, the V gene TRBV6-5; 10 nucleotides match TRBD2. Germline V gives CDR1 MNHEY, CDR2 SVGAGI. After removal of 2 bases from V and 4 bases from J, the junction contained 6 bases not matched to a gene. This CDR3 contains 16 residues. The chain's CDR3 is CASSYLASGGADTQYF. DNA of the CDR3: TGTGCCAGCAGTTACCTGGCTAGCGGGGGCGCAGATACGCAGTATTTT.

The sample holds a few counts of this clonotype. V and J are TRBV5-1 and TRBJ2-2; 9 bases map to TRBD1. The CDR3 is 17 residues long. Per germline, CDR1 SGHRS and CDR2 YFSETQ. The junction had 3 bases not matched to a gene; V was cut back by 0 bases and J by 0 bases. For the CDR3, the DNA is TGCGCCAGCAGCTTGGAGGGGACAGGGTCGAACACCGGGGAGCTGTTTTTT. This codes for CASSLEGTGSNTGELFF.

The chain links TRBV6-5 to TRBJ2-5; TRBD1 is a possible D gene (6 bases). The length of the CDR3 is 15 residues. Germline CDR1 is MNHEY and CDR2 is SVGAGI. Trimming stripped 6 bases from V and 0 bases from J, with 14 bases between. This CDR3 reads CASSRDTKYQETQYF. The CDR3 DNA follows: TGTGCCAGCAGCCGGGACACCAAGTACCAAGAGACCCAGTACTTC.

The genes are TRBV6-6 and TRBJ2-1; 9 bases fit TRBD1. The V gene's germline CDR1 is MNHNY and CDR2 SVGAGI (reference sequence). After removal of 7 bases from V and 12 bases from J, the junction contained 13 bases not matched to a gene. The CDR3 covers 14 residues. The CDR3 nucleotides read TGTGCCAGCATGAGGGACAGGGTAGAATCTGGGCAGTTCTTC. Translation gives CASMRDRVESGQFF.

The CDR3, as DNA: TGTGCCAGCAGTTTGCTCGGGACACAGCATTTT. Its protein product is CASSLLGTQHF. This sequence joins TRBV12-3 or TRBV12-4 and TRBJ1-5, with a possible D match to TRBD1 (6 bases). The CDR3 has 11 residues. The V and J ends lost 3 bases and 13 bases respectively, with 10 bases between them.

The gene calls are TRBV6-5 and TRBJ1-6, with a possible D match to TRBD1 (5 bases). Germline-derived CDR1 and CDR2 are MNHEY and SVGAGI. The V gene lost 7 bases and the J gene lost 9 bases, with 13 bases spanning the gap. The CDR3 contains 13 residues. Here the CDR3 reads CASTPGTGSPLHF. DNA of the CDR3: TGTGCCAGCACCCCGGGGACGGGTTCACCCCTCCACTTT.

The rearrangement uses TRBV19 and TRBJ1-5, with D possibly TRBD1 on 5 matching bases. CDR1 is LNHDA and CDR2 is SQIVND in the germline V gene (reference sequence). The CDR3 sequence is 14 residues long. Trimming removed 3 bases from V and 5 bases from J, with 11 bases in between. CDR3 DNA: TGTGCCAGTAGTATTGGGGGGGACTATCAGCCCCAGCATTTT. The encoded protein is CASSIGGDYQPQHF.

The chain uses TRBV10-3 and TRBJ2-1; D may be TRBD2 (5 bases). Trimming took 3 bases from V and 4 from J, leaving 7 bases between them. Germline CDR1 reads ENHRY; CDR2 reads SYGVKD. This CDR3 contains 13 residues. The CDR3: CAISDRGYNEQFF. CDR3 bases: TGTGCCATCAGTGATCGGGGTTACAATGAGCAGTTCTTC.

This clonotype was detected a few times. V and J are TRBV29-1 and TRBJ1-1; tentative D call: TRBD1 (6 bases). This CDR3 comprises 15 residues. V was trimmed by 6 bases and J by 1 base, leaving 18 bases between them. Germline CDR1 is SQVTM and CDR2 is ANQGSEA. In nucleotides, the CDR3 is TGCAGCGTCTCCGGGACACTACTGGAGAACACTGAAGCTTTCTTT. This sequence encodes CSVSGTLLENTEAFF.

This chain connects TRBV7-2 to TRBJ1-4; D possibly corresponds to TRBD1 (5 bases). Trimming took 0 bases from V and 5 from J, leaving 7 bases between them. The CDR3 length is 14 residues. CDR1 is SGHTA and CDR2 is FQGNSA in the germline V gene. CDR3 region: CASSLAGANEKLFF. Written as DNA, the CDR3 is TGTGCCAGCAGCTTAGCAGGGGCCAATGAAAAACTGTTTTTT.

Here the CDR3 DNA reads TGTGCCAGCAGTTCTAGGGGGATCAACTACGTAGAGCAGTACTTC. Translated, it gives CASSSRGINYVEQYF. This chain joins TRBV27 and TRBJ2-7, with D maybe TRBD1 (6 bases). The CDR3 length is 15 residues. Germline values: CDR1 MNHEY, CDR2 SMNVEV (reference sequence). V shed 4 bases and J shed 7 bases, with 20 bases lying between them.

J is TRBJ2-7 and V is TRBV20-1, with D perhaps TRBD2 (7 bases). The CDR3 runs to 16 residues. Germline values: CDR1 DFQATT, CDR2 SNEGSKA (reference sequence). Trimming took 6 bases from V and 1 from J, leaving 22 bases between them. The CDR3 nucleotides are TGCAGTGCCCGGACAGACCGGGACTACCATTCCTACGAGCAGTACTTC. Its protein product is CSARTDRDYHSYEQYF.

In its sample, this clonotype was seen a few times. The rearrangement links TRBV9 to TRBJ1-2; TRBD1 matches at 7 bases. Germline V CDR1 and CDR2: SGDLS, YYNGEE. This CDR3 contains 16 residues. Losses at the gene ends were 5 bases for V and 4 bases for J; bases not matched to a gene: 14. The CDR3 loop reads CASRTQVQGDSYGYTF. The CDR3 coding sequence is TGTGCCAGCAGGACACAAGTGCAGGGGGACAGCTATGGCTACACCTTC.

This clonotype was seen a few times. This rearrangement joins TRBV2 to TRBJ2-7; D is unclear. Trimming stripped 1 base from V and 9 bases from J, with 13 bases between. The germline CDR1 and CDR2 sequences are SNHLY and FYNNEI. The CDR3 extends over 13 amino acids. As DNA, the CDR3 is TGTGCCAGCAGTGAAGGTCCCCCCCGCGGGCAGTACTTC. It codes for CASSEGPPRGQYF.

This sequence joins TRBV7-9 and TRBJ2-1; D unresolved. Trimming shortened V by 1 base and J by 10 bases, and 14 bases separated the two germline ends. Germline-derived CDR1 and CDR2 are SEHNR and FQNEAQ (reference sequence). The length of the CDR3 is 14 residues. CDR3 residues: CASSLVSGIREQFF. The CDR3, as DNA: TGTGCCAGCAGCTTAGTTTCAGGTATTCGGGAGCAGTTCTTC.

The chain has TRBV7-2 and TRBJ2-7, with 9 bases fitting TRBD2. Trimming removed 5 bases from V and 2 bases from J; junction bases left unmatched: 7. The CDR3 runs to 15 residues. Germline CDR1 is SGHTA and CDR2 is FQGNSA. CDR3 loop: CASSQSGGPAYEQYF. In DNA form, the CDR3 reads TGTGCCAGCAGCCAGAGCGGGGGGCCTGCCTACGAGCAGTACTTC. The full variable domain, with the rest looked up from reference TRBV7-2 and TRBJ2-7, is GAGVSQSPSNKVTEKGKDVELRCDPISGHTALYWYRQSLGQGLEFLIYFQGNSAPDKSGLPSDRFSAERTGGSVSTLTIQRTQQEDSAVYLCASSQSGGPAYEQYFGPGTRLTVT.

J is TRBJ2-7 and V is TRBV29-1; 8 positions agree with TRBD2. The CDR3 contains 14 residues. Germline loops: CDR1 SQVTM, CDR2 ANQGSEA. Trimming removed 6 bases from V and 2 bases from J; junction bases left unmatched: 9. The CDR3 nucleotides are TGCAGCGTCCTTTGGCCGGGAGGGCCCTACGAGCAGTACTTC. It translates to CSVLWPGGPYEQYF.

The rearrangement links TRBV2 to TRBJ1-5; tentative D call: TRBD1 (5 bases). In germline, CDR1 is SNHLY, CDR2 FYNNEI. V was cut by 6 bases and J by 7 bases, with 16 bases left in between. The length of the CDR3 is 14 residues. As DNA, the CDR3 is TGTGCCAGCAGCGATCGGGACCGCCGGCAGCCCCAGCATTTT. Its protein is CASSDRDRRQPQHF.

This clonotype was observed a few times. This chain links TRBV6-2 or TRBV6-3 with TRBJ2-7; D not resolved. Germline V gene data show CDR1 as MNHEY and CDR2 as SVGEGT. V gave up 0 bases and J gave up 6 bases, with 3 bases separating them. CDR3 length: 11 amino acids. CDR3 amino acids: CASSYSREQYF. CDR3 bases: TGTGCCAGCAGTTACTCTCGCGAGCAGTACTTC.

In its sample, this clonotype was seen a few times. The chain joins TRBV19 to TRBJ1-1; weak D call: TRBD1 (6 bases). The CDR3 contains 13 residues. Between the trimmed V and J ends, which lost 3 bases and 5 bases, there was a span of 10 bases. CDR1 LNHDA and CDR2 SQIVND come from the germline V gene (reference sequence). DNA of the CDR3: TGTGCCAGTAGTATTGGGAGGGGGACTGAAGCTTTCTTT. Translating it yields CASSIGRGTEAFF.

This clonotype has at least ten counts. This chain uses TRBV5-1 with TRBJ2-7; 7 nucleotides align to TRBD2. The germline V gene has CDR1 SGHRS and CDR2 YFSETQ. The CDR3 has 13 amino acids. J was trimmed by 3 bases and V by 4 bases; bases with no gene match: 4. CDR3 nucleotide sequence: TGCGCCAGCAGCCCTGGGGGGGGCTACGAGCAGTACTTC. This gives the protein CASSPGGGYEQYF.

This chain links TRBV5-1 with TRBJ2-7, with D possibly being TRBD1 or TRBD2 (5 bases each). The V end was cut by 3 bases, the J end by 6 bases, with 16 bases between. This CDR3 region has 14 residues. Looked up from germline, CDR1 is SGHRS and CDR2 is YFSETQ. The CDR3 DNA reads TGCGCCAGCAGCTCAGCCGGGACGAAAGGCGAGCAGTACTTC. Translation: CASSSAGTKGEQYF.

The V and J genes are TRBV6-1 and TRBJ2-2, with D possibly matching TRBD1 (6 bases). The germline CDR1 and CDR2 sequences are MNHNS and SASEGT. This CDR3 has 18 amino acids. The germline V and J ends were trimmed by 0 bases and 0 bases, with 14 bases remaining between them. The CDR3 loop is CASSEALMGAANTGELFF. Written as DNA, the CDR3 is TGTGCCAGCAGTGAAGCGCTAATGGGGGCAGCGAACACCGGGGAGCTGTTTTTT.

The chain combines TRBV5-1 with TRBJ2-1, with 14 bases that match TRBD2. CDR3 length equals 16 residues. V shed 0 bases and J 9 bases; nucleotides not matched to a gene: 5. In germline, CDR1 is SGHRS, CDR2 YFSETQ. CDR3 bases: TGCGCCAGCAGCTTGGGACTAGCGGGGGGGCAAGGTGAGCAGTTCTTC. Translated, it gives CASSLGLAGGQGEQFF.

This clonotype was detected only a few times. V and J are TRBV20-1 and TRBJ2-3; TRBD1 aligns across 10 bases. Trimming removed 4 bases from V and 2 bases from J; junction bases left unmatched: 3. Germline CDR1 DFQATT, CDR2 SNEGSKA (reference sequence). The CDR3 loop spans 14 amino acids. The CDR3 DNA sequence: TGCAGTGCTACCGGGACAGGGGACACAGATACGCAGTATTTT. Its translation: CSATGTGDTDTQYF.

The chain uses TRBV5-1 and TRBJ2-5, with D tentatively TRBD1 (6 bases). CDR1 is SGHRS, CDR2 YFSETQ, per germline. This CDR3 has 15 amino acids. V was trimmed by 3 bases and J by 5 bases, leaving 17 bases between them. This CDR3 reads CASSSNTGFGETQYF. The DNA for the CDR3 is TGCGCCAGCAGCTCCAACACAGGGTTCGGGGAGACCCAGTACTTC.

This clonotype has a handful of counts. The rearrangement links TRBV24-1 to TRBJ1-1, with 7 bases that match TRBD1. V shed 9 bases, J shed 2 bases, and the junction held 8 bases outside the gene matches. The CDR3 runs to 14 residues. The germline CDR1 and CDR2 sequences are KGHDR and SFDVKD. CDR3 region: CATRDRVENTEAFF. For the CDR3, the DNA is TGTGCCACCCGGGACAGAGTAGAAAACACTGAAGCTTTCTTT.